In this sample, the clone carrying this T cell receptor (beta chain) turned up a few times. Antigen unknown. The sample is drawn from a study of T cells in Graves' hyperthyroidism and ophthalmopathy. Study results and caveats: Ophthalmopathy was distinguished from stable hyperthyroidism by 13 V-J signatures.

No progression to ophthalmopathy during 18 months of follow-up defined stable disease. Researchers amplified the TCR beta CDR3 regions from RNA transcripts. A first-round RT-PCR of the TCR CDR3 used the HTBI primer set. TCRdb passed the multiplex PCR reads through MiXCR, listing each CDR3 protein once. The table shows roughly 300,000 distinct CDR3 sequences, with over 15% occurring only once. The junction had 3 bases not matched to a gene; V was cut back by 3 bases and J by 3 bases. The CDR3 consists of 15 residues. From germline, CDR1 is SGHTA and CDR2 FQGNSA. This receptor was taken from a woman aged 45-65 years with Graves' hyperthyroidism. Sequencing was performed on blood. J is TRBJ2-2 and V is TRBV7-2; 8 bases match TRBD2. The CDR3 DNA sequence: TGTGCCAGCAGCTTCACTAGCGGACACACCGGGGAGCTGTTTTTT. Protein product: CASSFTSGHTGELFF.